A single sample is the source of the 15 T cell receptor beta chains below, sequenced in a study of T cells in Graves' hyperthyroidism and ophthalmopathy. TCR beta CDR3 sequences were amplified from RNA transcripts. First-round RT-PCR with HTBI primers amplified the TCR CDR3 region. MiXCR was run by TCRdb on the multiplex PCR reads, yielding one entry per CDR3 protein. In the table there are 450,000 to 700,000 distinct CDR3 sequences, just over 45% of which are singletons. The sequenced sample consisted of peripheral blood or thyroid tissue (not recorded which). All receptors come from an adult woman with Graves' disease, either hyperthyroidism or ophthalmopathy (not recorded which).

The J gene is TRBJ2-7, the V gene TRBV7-9; 9 positions agree with TRBD1. Per the germline V gene, CDR1 is SEHNR and CDR2 is FQNEAQ (reference sequence). V was pared by 1 base and J by 8 bases, with 6 bases of the junction left unmatched. This CDR3 contains 14 residues. CDR3 nucleotide sequence: TGTGCCAGCAGCTTAGTCGGACAGGGGCCCCAGCAGTACTTC. The encoded protein is CASSLVGQGPQQYF.

The chain carries TRBV19 and TRBJ1-5; no reliable D call. The V gene lost 11 bases and the J gene lost 9 bases, with 20 bases spanning the gap. CDR3 length: 13 amino acids. CDR1 is LNHDA, CDR2 SQIVND, per germline (reference sequence). The CDR3, as DNA: TGTGCCTCCGGCGGGAACGCCGTTGGGCCCCAGCATTTT. Translated, it gives CASGGNAVGPQHF.

In its sample, this clonotype was seen a few times. A read error may explain this, as a much larger clone is one base away. The V gene is TRBV5-1, the J gene TRBJ1-2; D gene ambiguous. The CDR3 consists of 14 residues. The V gene's germline CDR1 is SGHRS and CDR2 YFSETQ. Between the trimmed V and J ends, which lost 2 bases and 3 bases, there was a span of 11 bases. CDR3 loop: CASSFDGGDYGYTF. As DNA, the CDR3 is TGCGCCAGCAGCTTCGACGGAGGAGACTATGGCTACACCTTC.

This chain links TRBV7-9 with TRBJ2-1; D is uncertain. V lost 2 bases and J 6 bases, leaving 11 bases between the germline ends. Germline loops: CDR1 SEHNR, CDR2 FQNEAQ (reference sequence). The CDR3 loop spans 14 amino acids. DNA of the CDR3: TGTGCCAGCAGCTTAAGTGAATCCGCCAATGAGCAGTTCTTC. Translation: CASSLSESANEQFF. Full variable domain (remainder filled in from reference TRBV7-9 and TRBJ2-1): DTGVSQNPRHKITKRGQNVTFRCDPISEHNRLYWYRQTLGQGPEFLTYFQNEAQLEKSRLLSDRFSAERPKGSFSTLEIQRTEQGDSAMYLCASSLSESANEQFFGPGTRLTVL.

This clonotype was recorded at least ten times. V gene TRBV5-1 combines with J gene TRBJ1-1; weak D call: TRBD1 (6 bases). From germline, CDR1 is SGHRS and CDR2 YFSETQ. The CDR3 extends over 14 amino acids. V was cut by 3 bases and J by 1 base, with 10 bases left in between. The CDR3 loop reads CASSSGTQNTEAFF. CDR3 in DNA: TGCGCCAGCAGCTCTGGGACACAGAACACTGAAGCTTTCTTT.

V usage is TRBV7-9 and J usage is TRBJ2-5, with 8 bases lining up with TRBD1. Germline CDR1 SEHNR, CDR2 FQNEAQ (reference sequence). The CDR3 runs 15 residues. J was trimmed by 4 bases and V by 3 bases; bases with no gene match: 7. The CDR3 loop is CASSFGQGGVETQYF. The CDR3 nucleotides read TGTGCCAGCAGCTTCGGACAGGGAGGTGTAGAGACCCAGTACTTC.

This clonotype was recorded many times. V usage is TRBV7-8 and J usage is TRBJ1-3; weak D call: TRBD1 (5 bases). Germline-derived CDR1 and CDR2 are SGHVS and FQNEAQ. Deletions cut 5 bases from V and 7 bases from J, with 12 bases between. The CDR3 is 13 residues long. In DNA form, the CDR3 reads TGTGCCAGCAGCCCGGGACGAGGGAACACCATATATTTT. Protein: CASSPGRGNTIYF.

V gene TRBV7-9 combines with J gene TRBJ2-2, with TRBD1 matching 9 bases. CDR3 length: 12 residues. Germline CDR1 is SEHNR and CDR2 is FQNEAQ (reference sequence). V shed 5 bases, J shed 8 bases, and the junction held 0 bases outside the gene matches. The CDR3 DNA sequence: TGTGCCAGCAGCGGGACAGGGGGGGAGCTGTTTTTT. Translation: CASSGTGGELFF.

This clonotype occurred a few times. V is TRBV25-1 and J is TRBJ1-1, with TRBD1 as a possible D gene (6 bases). V was clipped by 6 bases and J by 1 base, with 12 bases between them. CDR3 length equals 14 residues. CDR1 is MGHDK and CDR2 is SYGVNS in the germline V gene. The CDR3 bases are TGTGCCAGCAGCCCCGGACAGTGGAACACTGAAGCTTTCTTT. Protein product: CASSPGQWNTEAFF. The variable domain in full, with the rest retrieved from reference TRBV25-1 and TRBJ1-1, is EADIYQTPRYLVIGTGKKITLECSQTMGHDKMYWYQQDPGMELHLIHYSYGVNSTEKGDLSSESTVSRIRTEHFPLTLESARPSHTSQYLCASSPGQWNTEAFFGQGTRLTVV.

This clonotype was found many times. The DNA for the CDR3 is TGCGCCAGCAGCTCCGGCGGATCCATGGGCGAGACCCAGTACTTC. Translation gives CASSSGGSMGETQYF. This chain uses TRBV5-1 with TRBJ2-5; no clear D gene. The CDR3 is 15 residues long. The germline gives CDR1 SGHRS, CDR2 YFSETQ. V was trimmed by 3 bases and J by 5 bases, leaving 17 bases between them.

This clonotype was counted many times. The gene calls are TRBV5-5 and TRBJ1-1; no reliable D call. Germline CDR1 SGHKS, CDR2 YYEKEE (reference sequence). The CDR3 is made up of 14 amino acids. V lost 4 bases and J lost 0, with 10 bases in between. Here the CDR3 reads CASSNRAMNTEAFF. The CDR3 region has the DNA TGTGCCAGCAGCAACCGGGCTATGAACACTGAAGCTTTCTTT.

CDR3 nucleotide sequence: TGTGCCAGCAGTTTAAAAGGCAGGGAGCATACGAGGGAGCAGTACTTC. Its translation is CASSLKGREHTREQYF. The rearrangement uses TRBV28 and TRBJ2-7; D tentatively fits TRBD1 or TRBD2 (5 bases each). V gave up 2 bases and J gave up 7 bases, with 21 bases separating them. In germline, CDR1 is MDHEN, CDR2 SYDVKM. CDR3 size: 16 residues. The variable domain in full, with the rest retrieved from reference TRBV28 and TRBJ2-7, is DVKVTQSSRYLVKRTGEKVFLECVQDMDHENMFWYRQDPGLGLRLIYFSYDVKMKEKGDIPEGYSVSREKKERFSLILESASTNQTSMYLCASSLKGREHTREQYFGPGTRLTVT.

This clonotype was recorded a few times. V gene TRBV3-1 combines with J gene TRBJ2-5; 7 nucleotides agree with TRBD2. CDR1 is LGHDT, CDR2 YNNKEL, per germline (reference sequence). This CDR3 is built from 14 residues. V gave up 7 bases and J gave up 5 bases; unmatched junction bases: 10. CDR3 nucleotides: TGTGCCAGCACAATCAAGGGCGGGAGTGAGACCCAGTACTTC. Translated, it gives CASTIKGGSETQYF.

This clonotype occurred many times. The J gene is TRBJ1-2, the V gene TRBV9, with 7 nucleotides matching TRBD1. After removal of 0 bases from V and 3 bases from J, the junction contained 8 bases not matched to a gene. The germline gives CDR1 SGDLS, CDR2 YYNGEE. CDR3 length: 16 residues. DNA for the CDR3: TGTGCCAGCAGCGTAGGAGCCGGGACAGCCCACTATGGCTACACCTTC. Translated, it gives CASSVGAGTAHYGYTF.

The gene calls are TRBV20-1 and TRBJ1-1; no clear D. The CDR3 has 11 residues. Trimming shortened V by 5 bases and J by 5 bases, and 9 bases separated the two germline ends. Germline V gives CDR1 DFQATT, CDR2 SNEGSKA (reference sequence). CDR3 sequence reads: CSALTRTEAFF. For the CDR3, the DNA is TGCAGTGCTCTCACTAGGACTGAAGCTTTCTTT.